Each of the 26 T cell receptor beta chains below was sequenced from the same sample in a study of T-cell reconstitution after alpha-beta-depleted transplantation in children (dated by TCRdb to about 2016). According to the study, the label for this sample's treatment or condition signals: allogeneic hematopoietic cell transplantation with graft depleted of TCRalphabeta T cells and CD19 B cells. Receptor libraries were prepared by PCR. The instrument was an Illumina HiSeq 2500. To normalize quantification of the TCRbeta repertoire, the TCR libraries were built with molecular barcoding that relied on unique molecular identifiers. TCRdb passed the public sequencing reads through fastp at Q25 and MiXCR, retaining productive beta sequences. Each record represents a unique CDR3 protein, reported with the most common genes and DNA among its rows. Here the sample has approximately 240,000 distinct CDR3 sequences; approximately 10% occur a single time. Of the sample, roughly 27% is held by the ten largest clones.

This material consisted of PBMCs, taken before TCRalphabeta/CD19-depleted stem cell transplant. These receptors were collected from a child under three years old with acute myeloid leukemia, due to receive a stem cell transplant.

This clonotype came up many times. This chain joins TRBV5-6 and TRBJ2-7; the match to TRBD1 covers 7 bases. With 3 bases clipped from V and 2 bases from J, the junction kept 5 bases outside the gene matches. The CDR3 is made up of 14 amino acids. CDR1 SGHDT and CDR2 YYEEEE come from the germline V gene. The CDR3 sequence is CASSSTGAPYEQYF. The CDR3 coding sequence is TGTGCCAGCAGCTCTACAGGGGCGCCCTACGAGCAGTACTTC.

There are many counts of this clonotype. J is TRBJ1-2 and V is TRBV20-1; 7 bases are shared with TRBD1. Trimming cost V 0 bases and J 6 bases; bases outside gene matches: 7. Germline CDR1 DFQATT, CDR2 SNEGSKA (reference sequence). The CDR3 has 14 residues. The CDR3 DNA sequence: TGCAGTGCTAGAGATCGTCAGGGGGAGAATGGCTACACCTTC. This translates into CSARDRQGENGYTF.

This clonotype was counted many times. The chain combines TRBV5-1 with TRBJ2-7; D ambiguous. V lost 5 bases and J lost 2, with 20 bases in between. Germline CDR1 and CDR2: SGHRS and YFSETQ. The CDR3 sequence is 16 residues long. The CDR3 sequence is CASSFYPVESPYEQYF. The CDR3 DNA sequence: TGCGCCAGCAGTTTTTACCCAGTGGAATCTCCCTACGAGCAGTACTTC.

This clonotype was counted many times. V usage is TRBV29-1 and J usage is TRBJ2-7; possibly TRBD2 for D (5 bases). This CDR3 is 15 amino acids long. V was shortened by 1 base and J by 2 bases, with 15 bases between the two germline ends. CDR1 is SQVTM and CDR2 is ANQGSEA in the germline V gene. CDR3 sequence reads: CSVEAPGVRTYEQYF. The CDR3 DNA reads TGCAGCGTTGAAGCTCCCGGGGTGAGGACCTACGAGCAGTACTTC.

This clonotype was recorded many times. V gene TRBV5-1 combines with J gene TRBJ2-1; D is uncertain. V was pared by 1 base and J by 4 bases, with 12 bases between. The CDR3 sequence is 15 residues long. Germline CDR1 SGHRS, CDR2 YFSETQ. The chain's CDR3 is CASSLSVELYNEQFF. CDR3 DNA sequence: TGCGCCAGCAGCTTGAGTGTCGAACTTTACAATGAGCAGTTCTTC.

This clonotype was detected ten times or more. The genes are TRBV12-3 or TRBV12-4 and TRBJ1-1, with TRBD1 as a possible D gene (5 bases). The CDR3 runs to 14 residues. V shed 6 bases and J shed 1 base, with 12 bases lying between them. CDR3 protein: CASSPRDGNTEAFF. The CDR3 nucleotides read TGTGCCAGCAGCCCCAGGGATGGGAACACTGAAGCTTTCTTT.

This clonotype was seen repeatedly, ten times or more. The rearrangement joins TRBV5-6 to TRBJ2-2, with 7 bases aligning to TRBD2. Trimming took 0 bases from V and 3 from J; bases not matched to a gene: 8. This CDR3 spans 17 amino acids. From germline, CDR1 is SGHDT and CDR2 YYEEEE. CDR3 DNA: TGTGCCAGCAGCTTGGTTGCGGGAGCTTTCCACACCGGGGAGCTGTTTTTT. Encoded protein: CASSLVAGAFHTGELFF.

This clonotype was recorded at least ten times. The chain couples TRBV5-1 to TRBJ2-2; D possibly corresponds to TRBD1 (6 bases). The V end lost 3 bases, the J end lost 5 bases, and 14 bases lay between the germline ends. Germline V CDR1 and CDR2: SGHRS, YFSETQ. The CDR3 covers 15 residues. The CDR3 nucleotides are TGCGCCAGCAGCTCCGGACAGAGAGGAACCGGGGAGCTGTTTTTT. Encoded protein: CASSSGQRGTGELFF. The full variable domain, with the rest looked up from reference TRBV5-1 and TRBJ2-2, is KAGVTQTPRYLIKTRGQQVTLSCSPISGHRSVSWYQQTPGQGLQFLFEYFSETQRNKGNFPGRFSGRQFSNSRSEMNVSTLELGDSALYLCASSSGQRGTGELFFGEGSRLTVL.

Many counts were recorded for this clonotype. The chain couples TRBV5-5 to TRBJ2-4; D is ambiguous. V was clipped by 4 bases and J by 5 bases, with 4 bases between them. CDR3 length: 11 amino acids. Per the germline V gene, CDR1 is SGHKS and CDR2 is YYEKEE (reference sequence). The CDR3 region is CASSQQNIQYF. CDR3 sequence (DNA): TGTGCCAGCAGCCAGCAAAACATTCAGTACTTC.

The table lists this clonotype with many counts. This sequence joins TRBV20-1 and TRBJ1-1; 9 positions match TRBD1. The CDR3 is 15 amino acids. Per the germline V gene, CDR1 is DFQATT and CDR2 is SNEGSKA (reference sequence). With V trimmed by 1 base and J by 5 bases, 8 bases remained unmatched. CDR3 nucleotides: TGCAGTGCTAGAGCCCCAGGGACAGGGCGAACTGAAGCTTTCTTT. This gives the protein CSARAPGTGRTEAFF.

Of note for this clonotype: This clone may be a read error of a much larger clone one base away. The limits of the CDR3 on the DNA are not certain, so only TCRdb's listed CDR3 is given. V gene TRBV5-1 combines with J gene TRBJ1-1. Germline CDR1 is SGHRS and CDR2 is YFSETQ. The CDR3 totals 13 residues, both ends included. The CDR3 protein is CASSVGVGTEAYF.

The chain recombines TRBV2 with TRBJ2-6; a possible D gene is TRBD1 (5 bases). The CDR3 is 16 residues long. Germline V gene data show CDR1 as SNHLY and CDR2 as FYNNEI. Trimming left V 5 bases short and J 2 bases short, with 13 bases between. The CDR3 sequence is CASSLSRVPGANVLTF. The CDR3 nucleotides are TGTGCCAGCAGTCTATCCAGGGTCCCTGGGGCCAACGTCCTGACTTTC.

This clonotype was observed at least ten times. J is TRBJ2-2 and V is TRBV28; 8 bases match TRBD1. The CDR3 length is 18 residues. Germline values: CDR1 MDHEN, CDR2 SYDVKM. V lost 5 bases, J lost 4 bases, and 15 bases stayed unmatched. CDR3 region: CASSPQPGQGSGTGELFF. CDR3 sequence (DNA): TGTGCCAGCAGTCCACAACCCGGACAGGGTAGCGGCACCGGGGAGCTGTTTTTT.

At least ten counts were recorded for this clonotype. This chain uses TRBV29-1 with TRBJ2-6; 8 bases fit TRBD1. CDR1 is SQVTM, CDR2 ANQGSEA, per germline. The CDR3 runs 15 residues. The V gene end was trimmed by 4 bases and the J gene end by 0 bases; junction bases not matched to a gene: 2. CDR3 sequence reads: CSVGTGISGANVLTF. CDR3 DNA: TGCAGCGTTGGGACAGGGATCTCTGGGGCCAACGTCCTGACTTTC.

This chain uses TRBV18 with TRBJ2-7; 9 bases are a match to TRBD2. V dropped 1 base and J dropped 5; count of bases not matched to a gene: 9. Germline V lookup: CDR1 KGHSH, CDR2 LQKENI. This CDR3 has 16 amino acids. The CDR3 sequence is CASSPRPAGGGDEQYF. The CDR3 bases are TGTGCCAGCTCACCACGCCCAGCGGGAGGTGGTGACGAGCAGTACTTC.

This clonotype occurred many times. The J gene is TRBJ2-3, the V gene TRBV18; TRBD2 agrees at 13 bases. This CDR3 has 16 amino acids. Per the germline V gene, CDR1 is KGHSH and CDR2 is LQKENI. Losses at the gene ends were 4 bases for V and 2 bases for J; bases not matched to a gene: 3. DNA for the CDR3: TGTGCCAGCTCACTAGGGACTAGCGGGGCCACAGATACGCAGTATTTT. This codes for CASSLGTSGATDTQYF.

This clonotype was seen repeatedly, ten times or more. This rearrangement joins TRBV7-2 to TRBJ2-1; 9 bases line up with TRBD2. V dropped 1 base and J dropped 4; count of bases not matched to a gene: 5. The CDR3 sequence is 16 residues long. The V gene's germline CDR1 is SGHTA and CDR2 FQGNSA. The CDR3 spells CASSLEGAGGYNEQFF. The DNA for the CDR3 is TGTGCCAGCAGCTTAGAAGGGGCGGGGGGGTACAATGAGCAGTTCTTC.

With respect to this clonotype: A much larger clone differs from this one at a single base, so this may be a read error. CDR3 in amino acids: CASNNRGLGYGSTF. As DNA, the CDR3 is TGTGCCAGTAACAACAGGGGGCTCGGCTATGGCTCCACCTTC. V gene TRBV19 combines with J gene TRBJ1-2; the match to TRBD1 covers 9 bases. The germline gives CDR1 LNHDA, CDR2 SQIVND (reference sequence). This CDR3 spans 14 amino acids.

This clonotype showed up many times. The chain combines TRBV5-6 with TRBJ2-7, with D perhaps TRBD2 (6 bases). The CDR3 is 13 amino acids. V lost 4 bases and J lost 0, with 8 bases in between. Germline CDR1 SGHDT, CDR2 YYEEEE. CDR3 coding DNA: TGTGCCAGCAGCGTAGCGGTCTCCTACGAGCAGTACTTC. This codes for CASSVAVSYEQYF. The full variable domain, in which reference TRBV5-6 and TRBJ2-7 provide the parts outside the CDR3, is DAGVTQSPTHLIKTRGQQVTLRCSPKSGHDTVSWYQQALGQGPQFIFQYYEEEERQRGNFPDRFSGHQFPNYSSELNVNALLLGDSALYLCASSVAVSYEQYFGPGTRLTVT.

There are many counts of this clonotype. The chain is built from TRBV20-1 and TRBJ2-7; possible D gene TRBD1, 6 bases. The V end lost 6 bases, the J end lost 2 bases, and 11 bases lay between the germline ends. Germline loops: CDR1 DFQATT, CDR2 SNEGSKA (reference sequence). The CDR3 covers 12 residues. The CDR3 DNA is TGCAGTGCCCGAGAGGGGGCCTACGAGCAGTACTTC. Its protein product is CSAREGAYEQYF.

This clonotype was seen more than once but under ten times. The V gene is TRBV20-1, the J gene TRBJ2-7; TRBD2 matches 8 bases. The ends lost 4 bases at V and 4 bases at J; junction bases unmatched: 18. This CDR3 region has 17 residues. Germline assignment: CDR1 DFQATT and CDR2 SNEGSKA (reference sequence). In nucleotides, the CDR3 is TGCAGTGCTAAAAAAACTCGACCAGCGGGAGATAGGTACGAGCAGTACTTC. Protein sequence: CSAKKTRPAGDRYEQYF.

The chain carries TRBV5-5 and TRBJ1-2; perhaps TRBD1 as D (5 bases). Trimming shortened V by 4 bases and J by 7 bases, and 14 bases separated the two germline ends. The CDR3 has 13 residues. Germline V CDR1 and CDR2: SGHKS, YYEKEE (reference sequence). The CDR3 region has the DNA TGTGCCAGCAGCCTAACCACGGGGGGTGGCTACACCTTC. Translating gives CASSLTTGGGYTF. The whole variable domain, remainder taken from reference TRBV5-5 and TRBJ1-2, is DAGVTQSPTHLIKTRGQQVTLRCSPISGHKSVSWYQQVLGQGPQFIFQYYEKEERGRGNFPDRFSARQFPNYSSELNVNALLLGDSALYLCASSLTTGGGYTFGSGTRLTVV.

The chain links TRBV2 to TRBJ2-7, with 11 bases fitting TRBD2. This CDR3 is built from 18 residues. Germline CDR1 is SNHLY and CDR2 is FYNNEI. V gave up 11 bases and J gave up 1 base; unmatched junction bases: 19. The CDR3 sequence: CAFTPLSLAGGLSYEQYF. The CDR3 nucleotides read TGTGCCTTCACCCCTCTTAGTTTAGCGGGAGGGCTTTCCTACGAGCAGTACTTC.

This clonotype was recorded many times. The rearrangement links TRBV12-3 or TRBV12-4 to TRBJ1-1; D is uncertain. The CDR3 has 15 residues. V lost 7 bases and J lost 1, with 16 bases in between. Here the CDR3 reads CASKSNSIGNTEAFF. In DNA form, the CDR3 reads TGTGCCAGCAAGTCCAACAGCATTGGGAACACTGAAGCTTTCTTT.

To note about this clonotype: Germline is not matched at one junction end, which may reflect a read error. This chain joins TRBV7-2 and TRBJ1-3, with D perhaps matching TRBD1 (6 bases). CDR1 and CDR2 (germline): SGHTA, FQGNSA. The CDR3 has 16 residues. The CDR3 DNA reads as TGTGCCAGCAGCTTAGTCGGCGGGGGGCCAAAACAGGCCCCCAATTTT. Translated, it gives CASSLVGGGPKQAPNF. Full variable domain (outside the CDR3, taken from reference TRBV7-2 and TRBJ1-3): GAGVSQSPSNKVTEKGKDVELRCDPISGHTALYWYRQSLGQGLEFLIYFQGNSAPDKSGLPSDRFSAERTGGSVSTLTIQRTQQEDSAVYLCASSLVGGGPKQAPNFGEGSWLTVV.

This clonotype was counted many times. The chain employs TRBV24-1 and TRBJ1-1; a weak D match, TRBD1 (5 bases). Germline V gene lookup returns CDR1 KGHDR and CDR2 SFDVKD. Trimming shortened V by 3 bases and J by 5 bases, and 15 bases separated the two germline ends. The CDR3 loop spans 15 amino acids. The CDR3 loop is CATSDTGTRGTEAFF. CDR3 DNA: TGTGCCACCAGTGATACAGGAACCCGGGGGACTGAAGCTTTCTTT.